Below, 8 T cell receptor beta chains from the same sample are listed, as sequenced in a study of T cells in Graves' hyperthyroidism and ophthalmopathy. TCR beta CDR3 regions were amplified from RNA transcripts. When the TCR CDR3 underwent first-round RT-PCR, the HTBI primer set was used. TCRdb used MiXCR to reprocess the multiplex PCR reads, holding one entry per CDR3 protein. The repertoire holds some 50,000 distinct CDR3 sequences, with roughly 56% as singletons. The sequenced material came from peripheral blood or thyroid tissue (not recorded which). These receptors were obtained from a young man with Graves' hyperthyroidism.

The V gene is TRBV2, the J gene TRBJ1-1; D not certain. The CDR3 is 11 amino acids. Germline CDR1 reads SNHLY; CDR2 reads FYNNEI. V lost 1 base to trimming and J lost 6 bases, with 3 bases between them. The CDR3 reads CASSEGSEAFF. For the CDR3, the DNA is TGTGCCAGCAGTGAAGGTTCTGAAGCTTTCTTT.

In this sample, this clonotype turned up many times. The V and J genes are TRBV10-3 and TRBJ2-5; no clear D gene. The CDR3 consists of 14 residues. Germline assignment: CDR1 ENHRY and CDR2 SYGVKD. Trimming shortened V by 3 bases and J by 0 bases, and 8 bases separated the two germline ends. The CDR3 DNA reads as TGTGCCATCAGTGAAGGAACGTACCAAGAGACCCAGTACTTC. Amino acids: CAISEGTYQETQYF.

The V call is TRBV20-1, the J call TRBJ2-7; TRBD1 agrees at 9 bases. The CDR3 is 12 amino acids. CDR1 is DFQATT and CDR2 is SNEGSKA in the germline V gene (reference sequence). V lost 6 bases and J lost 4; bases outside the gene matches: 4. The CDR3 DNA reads TGCAGTGCGCCCGGGACAGGGTACGAGCAGTACTTC. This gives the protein CSAPGTGYEQYF.

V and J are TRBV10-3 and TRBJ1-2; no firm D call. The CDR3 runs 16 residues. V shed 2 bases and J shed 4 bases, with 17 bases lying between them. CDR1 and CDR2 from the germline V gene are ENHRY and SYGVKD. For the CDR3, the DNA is TGTGCCATCAGTGAGGCTGGAGGGAAGGCTAGCTATGGCTACACCTTC. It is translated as CAISEAGGKASYGYTF.

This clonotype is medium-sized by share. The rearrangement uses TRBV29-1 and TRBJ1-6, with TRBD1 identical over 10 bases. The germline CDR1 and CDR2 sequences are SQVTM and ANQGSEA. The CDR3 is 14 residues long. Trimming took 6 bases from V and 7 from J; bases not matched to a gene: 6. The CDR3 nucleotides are TGCAGCGTCACTTCGGGACAGGGGAATTCACCCCTCCACTTT. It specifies CSVTSGQGNSPLHF.

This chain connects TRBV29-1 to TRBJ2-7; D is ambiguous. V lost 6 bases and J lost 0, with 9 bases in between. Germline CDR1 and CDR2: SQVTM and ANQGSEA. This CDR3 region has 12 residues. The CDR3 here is CSVSPGSYEQYF. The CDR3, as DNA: TGCAGCGTGAGTCCCGGCTCCTACGAGCAGTACTTC.

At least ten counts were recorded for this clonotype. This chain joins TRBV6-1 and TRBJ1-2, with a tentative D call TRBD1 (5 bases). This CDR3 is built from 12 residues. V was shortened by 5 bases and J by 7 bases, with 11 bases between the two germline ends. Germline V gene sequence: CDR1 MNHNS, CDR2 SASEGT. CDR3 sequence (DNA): TGTGCCAGCAGTCAGGGAAGCGGTGGCTACACCTTC. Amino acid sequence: CASSQGSGGYTF.

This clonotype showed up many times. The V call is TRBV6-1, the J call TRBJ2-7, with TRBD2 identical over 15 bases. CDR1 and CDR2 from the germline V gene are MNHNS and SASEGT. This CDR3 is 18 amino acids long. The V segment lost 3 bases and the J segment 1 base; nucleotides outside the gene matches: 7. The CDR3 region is CASSDGGLAGGRSYEQYF. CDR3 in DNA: TGTGCCAGCAGTGATGGGGGACTAGCGGGAGGTCGGTCCTACGAGCAGTACTTC.